This T cell receptor (beta chain) was profiled in a study of technical replicates of blood from a handful of donors. The CDR3 has 17 residues. Germline V lookup: CDR1 SGHRS, CDR2 YFSETQ. Between the trimmed V and J ends, which lost 6 bases and 4 bases, there was a span of 25 bases. The protocol was immunoSEQ multiplex PCR, while the TCRdb copy is restricted to in-frame clones and leaves out a portion. The table shows roughly 12,000 clones, with 65% to 85% occurring only once. The V and J genes are TRBV5-1 and TRBJ1-2; a possible D gene is TRBD1 (5 bases). Sequencing input: PBMCs. This clonotype originated in a human donor in good health. In nucleotides, the CDR3 is TGCGCCAGCACGACGTCTGGGGCCGGGGGGGTTTTCTATGGCTACACCTTC. As protein: CASTTSGAGGVFYGYTF.